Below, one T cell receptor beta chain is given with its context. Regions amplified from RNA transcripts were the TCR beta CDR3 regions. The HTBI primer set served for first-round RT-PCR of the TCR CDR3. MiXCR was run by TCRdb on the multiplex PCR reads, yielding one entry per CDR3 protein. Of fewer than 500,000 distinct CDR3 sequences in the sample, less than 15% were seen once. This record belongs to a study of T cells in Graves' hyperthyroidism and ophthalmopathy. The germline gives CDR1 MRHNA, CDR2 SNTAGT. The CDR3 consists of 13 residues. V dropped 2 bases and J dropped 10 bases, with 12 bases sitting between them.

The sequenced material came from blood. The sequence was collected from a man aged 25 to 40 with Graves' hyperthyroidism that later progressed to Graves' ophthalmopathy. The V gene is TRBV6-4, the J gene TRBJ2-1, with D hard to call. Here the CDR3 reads CASSDRRVGEQFF. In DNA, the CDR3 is TGTGCCAGCAGTGACCGGAGAGTGGGAGAGCAGTTCTTC.